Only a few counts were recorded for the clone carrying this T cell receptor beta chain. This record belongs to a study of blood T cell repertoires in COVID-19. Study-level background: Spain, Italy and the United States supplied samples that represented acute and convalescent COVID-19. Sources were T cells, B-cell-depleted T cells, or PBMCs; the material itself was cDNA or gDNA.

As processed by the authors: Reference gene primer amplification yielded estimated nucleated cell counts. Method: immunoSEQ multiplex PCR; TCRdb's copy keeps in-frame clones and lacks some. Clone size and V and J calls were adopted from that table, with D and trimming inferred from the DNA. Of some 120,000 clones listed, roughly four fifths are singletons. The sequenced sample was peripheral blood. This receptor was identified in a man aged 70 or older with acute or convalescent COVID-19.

The CDR3 DNA follows: TGTGCCAGCAGTTTGGCTGGGGCGGGAGCTAATGAAAAACTGTTTTTT. Protein product: CASSLAGAGANEKLFF. The chain has TRBV28 and TRBJ1-4; a possible D gene is TRBD1 (5 bases). CDR1 MDHEN and CDR2 SYDVKM come from the germline V gene. The CDR3 contains 16 residues. The ends were cut back, 3 bases at V and 3 bases at J, with 14 bases in the middle.